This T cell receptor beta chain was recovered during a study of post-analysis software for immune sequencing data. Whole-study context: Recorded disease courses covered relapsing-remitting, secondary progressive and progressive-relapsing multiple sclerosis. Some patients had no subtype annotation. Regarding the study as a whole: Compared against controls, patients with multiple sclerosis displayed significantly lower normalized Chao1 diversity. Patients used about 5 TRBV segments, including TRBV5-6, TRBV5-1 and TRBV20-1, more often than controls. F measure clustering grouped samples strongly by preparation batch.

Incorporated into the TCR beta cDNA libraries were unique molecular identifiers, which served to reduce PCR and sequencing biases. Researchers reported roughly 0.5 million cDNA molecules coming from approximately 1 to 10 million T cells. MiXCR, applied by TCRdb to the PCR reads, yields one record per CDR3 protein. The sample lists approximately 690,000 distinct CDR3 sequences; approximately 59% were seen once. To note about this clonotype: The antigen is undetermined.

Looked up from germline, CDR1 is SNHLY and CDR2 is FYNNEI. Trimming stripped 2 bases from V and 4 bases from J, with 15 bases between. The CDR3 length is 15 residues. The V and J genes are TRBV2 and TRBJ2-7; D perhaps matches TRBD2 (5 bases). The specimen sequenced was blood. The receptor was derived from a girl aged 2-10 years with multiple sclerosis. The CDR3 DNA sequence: TGTGCCAGCAGTGAAAGGCTCGCGACTACTTACGAGCAGTACTTC. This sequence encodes CASSERLATTYEQYF.